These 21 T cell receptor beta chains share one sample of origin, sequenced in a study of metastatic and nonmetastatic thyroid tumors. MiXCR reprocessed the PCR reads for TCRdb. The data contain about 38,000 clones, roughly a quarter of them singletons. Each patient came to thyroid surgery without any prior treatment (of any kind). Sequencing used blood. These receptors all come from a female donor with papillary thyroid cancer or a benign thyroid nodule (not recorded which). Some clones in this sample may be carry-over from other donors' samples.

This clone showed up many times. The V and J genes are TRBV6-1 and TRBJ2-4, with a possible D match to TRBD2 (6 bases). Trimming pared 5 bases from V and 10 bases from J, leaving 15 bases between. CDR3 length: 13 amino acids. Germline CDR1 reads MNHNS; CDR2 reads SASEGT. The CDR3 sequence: CASSRITSLIQYF. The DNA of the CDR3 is TGTGCCAGCAGTCGTATTACTAGCCTGATTCAGTACTTC.

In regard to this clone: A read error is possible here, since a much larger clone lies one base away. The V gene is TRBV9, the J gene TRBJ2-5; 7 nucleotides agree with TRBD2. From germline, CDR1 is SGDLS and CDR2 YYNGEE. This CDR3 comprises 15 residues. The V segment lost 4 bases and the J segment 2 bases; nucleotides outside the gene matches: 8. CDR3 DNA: TGTGCCAGCAGCCCCCGGTGGGGGGGGCAAGAGACCCAGTACTTC. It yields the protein CASSPRWGGQETQYF.

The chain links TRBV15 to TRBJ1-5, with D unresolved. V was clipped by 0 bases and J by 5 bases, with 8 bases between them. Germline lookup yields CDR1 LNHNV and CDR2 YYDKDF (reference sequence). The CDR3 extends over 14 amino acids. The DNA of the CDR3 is TGTGCCACCAGCAGAGATGAGAGATATCAGCCCCAGCATTTT. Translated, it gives CATSRDERYQPQHF.

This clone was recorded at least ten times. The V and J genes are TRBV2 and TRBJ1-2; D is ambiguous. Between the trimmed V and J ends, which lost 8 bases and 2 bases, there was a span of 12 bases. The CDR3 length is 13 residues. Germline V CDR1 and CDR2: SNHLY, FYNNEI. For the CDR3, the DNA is TGTGCCAGCCATGTGGAGTCGAACTATGGCTACACCTTC. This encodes CASHVESNYGYTF.

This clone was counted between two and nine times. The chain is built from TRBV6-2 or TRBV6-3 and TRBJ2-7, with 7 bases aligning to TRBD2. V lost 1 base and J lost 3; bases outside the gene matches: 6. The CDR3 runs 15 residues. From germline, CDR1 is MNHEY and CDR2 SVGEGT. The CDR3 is CASSYWLAENYEQYF. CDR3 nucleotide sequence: TGTGCCAGCAGTTACTGGCTAGCGGAAAACTACGAGCAGTACTTC.

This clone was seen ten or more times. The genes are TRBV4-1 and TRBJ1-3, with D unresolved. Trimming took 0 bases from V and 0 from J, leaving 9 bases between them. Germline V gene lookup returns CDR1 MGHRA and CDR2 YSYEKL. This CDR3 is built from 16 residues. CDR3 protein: CASSQDRTNSGNTIYF. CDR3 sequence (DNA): TGCGCCAGCAGCCAAGACAGGACCAACTCTGGAAACACCATATATTTT.

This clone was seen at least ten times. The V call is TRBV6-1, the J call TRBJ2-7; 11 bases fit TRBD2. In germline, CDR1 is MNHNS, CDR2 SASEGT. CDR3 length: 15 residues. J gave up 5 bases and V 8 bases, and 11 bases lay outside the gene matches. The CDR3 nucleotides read TGTGCCAGCGGCATGACTAGCGGGGTACAGGACGAGCAGTACTTC. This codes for CASGMTSGVQDEQYF.

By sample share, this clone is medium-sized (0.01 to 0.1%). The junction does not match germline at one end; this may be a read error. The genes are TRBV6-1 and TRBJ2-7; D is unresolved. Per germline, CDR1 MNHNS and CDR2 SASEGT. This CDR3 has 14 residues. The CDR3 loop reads CASNLDQSSYERYF. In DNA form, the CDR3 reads TGTGCCAGCAACCTGGACCAAAGCTCCTACGAGCGGTACTTC.

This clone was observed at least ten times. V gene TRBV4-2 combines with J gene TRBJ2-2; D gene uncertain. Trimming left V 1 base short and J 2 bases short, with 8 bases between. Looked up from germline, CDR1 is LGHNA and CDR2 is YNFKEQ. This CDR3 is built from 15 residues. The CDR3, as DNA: TGTGCCAGCAGCCAAGGGGGATACAACACCGGGGAGCTGTTTTTT. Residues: CASSQGGYNTGELFF.

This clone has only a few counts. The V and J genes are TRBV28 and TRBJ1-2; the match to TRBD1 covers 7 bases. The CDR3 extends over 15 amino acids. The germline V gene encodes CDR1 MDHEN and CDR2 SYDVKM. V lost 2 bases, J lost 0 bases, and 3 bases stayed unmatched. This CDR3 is CASSLNRGANYGYTF. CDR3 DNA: TGTGCCAGCAGTTTAAACAGGGGAGCTAACTATGGCTACACCTTC.

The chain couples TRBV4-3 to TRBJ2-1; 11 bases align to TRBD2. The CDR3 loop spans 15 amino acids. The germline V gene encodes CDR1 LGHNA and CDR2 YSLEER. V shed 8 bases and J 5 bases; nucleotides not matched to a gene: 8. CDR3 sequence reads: CASRPGTSGHNEQFF. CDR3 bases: TGCGCCAGCCGCCCGGGGACTAGCGGACACAATGAGCAGTTCTTC.

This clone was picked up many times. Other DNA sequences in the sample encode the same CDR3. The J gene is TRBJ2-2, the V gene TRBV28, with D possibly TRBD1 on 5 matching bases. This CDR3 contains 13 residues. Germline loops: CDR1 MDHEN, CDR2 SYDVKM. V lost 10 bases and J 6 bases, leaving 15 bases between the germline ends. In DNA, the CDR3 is TGTGCCACAAGAAGACAGCCACCCGGGGAGCTGTTTTTT. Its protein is CATRRQPPGELFF.

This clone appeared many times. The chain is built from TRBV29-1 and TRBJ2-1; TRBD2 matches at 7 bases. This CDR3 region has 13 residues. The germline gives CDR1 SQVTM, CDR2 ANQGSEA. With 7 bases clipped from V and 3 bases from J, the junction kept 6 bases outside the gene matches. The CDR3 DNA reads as TGCAGCGCCGCTCTAGCGGACTACAATGAGCAGTTCTTC. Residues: CSAALADYNEQFF.

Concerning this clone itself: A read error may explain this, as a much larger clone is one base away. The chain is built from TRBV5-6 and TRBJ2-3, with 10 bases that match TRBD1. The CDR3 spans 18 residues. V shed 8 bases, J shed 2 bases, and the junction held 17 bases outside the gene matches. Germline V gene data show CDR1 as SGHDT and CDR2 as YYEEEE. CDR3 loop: CASDRGTGQGLLTDTQYF. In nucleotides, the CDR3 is TGTGCCAGTGATAGGGGGACGGGACAGGGGCTACTCACAGATACGCAGTATTTT. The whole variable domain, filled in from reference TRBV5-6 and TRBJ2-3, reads DAGVTQSPTHLIKTRGQQVTLRCSPKSGHDTVSWYQQALGQGPQFIFQYYEEEERQRGNFPDRFSGHQFPNYSSELNVNALLLGDSALYLCASDRGTGQGLLTDTQYFGPGTRLTVL.

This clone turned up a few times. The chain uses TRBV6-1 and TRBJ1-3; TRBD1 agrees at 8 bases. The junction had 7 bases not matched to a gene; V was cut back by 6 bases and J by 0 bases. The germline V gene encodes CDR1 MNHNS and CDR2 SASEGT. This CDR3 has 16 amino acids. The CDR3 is CASSPGQAGSGNTIYF. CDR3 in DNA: TGTGCCAGCAGCCCGGGACAGGCCGGCTCTGGAAACACCATATATTTT.

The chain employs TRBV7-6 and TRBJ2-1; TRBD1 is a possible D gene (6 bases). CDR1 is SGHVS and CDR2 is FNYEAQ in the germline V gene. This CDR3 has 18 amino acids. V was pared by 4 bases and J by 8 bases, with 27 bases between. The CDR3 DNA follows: TGTGCCAGCAGCTCCCCAGAGTACAGTGGACAGCTGTGGGATGAGCAGTTCTTC. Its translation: CASSSPEYSGQLWDEQFF. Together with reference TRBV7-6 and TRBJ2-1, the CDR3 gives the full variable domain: GAGVSQSPRYKVTKRGQDVALRCDPISGHVSLYWYRQALGQGPEFLTYFNYEAQQDKSGLPNDRFSAERPEGSISTLTIQRTEQRDSAMYRCASSSPEYSGQLWDEQFFGPGTRLTVL.

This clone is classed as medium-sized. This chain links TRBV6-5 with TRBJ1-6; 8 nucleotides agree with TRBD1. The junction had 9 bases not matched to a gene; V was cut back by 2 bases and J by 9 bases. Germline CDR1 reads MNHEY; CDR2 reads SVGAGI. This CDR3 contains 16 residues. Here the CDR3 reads CASSYKMTGAGSPLHF. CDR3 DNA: TGTGCCAGCAGTTACAAAATGACAGGGGCTGGTTCACCCCTCCACTTT.

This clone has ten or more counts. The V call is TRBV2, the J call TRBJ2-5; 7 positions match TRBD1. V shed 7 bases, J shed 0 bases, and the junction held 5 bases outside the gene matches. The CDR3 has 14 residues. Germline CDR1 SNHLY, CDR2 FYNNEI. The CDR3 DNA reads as TGTGCCAGCAACTATGACAGGGACCAAGAGACCCAGTACTTC. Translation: CASNYDRDQETQYF. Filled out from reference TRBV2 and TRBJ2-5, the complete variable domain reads EPEVTQTPSHQVTQMGQEVILRCVPISNHLYFYWYRQILGQKVEFLVSFYNNEISEKSEIFDDQFSVERPDGSNFTLKIRSTKLEDSAMYFCASNYDRDQETQYFGPGTRLLVL.

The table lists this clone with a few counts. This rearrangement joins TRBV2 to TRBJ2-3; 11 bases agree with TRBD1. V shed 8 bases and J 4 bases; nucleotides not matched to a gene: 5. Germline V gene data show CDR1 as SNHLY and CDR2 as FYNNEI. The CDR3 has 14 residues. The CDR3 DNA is TGTGCCAGCGACCCGGGACAGGGGGCAGATACGCAGTATTTT. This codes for CASDPGQGADTQYF.

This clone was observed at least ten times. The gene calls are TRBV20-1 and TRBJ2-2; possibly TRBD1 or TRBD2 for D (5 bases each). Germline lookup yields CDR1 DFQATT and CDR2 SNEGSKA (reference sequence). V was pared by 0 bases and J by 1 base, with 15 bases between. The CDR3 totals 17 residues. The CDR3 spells CSARDSGPAVNTGELFF. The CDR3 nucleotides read TGCAGTGCTAGAGATTCGGGGCCCGCAGTGAACACCGGGGAGCTGTTTTTT.

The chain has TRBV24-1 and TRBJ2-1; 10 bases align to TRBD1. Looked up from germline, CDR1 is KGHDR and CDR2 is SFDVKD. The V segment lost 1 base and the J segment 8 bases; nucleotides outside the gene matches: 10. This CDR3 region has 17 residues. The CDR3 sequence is CATSDFPSGTGVYEQFF. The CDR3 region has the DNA TGTGCCACCAGTGATTTTCCCTCCGGGACAGGGGTGTATGAGCAGTTCTTC.